This passage covers 4 T cell receptor beta chains from one sample sequenced in a study of CD8 T cells in ankylosing spondylitis. TCRdb re-analysed the 5' RACE reads in MiXCR, keeping a single row per CDR3 protein. Here the sample spans roughly 230,000 distinct CDR3 sequences, roughly a tenth being singletons. The sequenced material came from blood, either unsorted or a sorted T cell fraction (not recorded which). Receptors originate from a male donor with ankylosing spondylitis or in good health (not recorded which).

In this sample, this clonotype turned up a few times. The rearrangement joins TRBV7-9 to TRBJ2-1, with 8 bases identical to TRBD2. The length of the CDR3 is 15 residues. In germline, CDR1 is SEHNR, CDR2 FQNEAQ (reference sequence). V shed 0 bases, J shed 5 bases, and the junction held 3 bases outside the gene matches. The CDR3 nucleotides read TGTGCCAGCAGCTTAGCCCGGCGGGGGGACAATGAGCAGTTCTTC. Residues: CASSLARRGDNEQFF.

This clonotype turned up a few times. This clone may be a read error of a much larger clone one base away. The chain uses TRBV10-1 and TRBJ1-1; D is perhaps TRBD1 (6 bases). Trimming took off 6 bases at V and 0 bases at J, with 11 bases between the two ends. Germline-derived CDR1 and CDR2 are WNHNN and SYGVQD (reference sequence). The CDR3 spans 14 residues. In DNA form, the CDR3 reads TGCGCCAGCAGGCCTGGACAGATGAACACTGAAGCTTTCTTT. Protein: CASRPGQMNTEAFF.

This clonotype was detected many times. The V call is TRBV29-1, the J call TRBJ2-2; TRBD1 aligns across 10 bases. Germline loops: CDR1 SQVTM, CDR2 ANQGSEA. The trim removed 6 bases at V and 5 bases at J, leaving 3 bases unmatched. The CDR3 runs to 13 residues. CDR3: CSVRTGGTGELFF. The CDR3 region has the DNA TGCAGCGTCCGGACAGGGGGGACCGGGGAGCTGTTTTTT.

The chain links TRBV11-2 to TRBJ1-1; D unclear. Trimming took 5 bases from V and 4 from J, leaving 29 bases between them. Germline CDR1 is SGHAT and CDR2 is FQNNGV. This CDR3 spans 19 amino acids. DNA of the CDR3: TGTGCCAGCAGCCCTTCCCTGTTAGAAGAGTACTTCATGAGCACTGAAGCTTTCTTT. It yields the protein CASSPSLLEEYFMSTEAFF.